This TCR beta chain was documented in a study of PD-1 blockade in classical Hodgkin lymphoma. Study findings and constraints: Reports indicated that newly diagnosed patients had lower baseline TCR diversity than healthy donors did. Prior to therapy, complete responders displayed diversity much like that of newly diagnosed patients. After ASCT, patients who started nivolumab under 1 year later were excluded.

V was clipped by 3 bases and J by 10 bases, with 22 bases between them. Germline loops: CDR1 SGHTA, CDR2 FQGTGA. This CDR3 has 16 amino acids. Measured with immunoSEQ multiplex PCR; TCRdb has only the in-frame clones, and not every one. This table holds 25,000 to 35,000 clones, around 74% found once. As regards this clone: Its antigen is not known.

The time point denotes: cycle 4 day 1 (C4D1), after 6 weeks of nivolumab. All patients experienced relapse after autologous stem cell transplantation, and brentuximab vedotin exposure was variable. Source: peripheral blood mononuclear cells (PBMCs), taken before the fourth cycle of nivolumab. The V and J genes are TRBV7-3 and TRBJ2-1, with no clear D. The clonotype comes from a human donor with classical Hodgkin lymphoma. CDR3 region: CASSLFRSADLGEQFF. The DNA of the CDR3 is TGTGCCAGCAGCTTGTTTCGTTCCGCAGACTTAGGAGAGCAGTTCTTC.